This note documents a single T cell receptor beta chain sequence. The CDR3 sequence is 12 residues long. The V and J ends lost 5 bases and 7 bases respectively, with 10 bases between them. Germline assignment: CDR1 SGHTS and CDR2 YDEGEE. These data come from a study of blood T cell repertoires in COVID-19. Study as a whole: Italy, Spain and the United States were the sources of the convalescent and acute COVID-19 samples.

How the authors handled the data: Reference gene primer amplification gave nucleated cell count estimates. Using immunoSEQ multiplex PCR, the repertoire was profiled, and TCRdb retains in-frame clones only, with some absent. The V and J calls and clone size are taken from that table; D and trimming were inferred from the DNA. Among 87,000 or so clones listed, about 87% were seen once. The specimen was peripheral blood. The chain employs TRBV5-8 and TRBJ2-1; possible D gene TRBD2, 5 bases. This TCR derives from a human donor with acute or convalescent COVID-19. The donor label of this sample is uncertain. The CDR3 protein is CASRRGGNEQFF. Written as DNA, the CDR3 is TGTGCCAGCAGGCGAGGCGGGAATGAGCAGTTCTTC. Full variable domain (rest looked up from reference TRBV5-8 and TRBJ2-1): EAGVTQSPTHLIKTRGQQATLRCSPISGHTSVYWYQQALGLGLQFLLWYDEGEERNRGNFPPRFSGRQFPNYSSELNVNALELEDSALYLCASRRGGNEQFFGPGTRLTVL.